This paragraph covers one TCR beta chain sequence. This record belongs to a study of cytomegalovirus exposure and HLA in healthy donors. Study summary: The Caucasian-associated ancestry cluster contained roughly four fifths of the approximately 420 genotyped donors.

PCR amplification relied on 60 Vbeta primers (plus 13 Jbeta primers). Profiled with immunoSEQ multiplex PCR; TCRdb holds only in-frame clones, not every one. The table lists about 6,600 clones, around 56% of them singletons. Per the germline V gene, CDR1 is MNHEY and CDR2 is SVGAGI. CDR3 length: 13 amino acids. The V end was cut by 8 bases, the J end by 1 base, with 11 bases between. This receptor was identified in a young man in good health and CMV-seropositive. Sequencing was done on a sample of PBMCs. J is TRBJ1-1 and V is TRBV6-5; D may be TRBD1 (6 bases). CDR3: CASEAGANTEAFF. In DNA form, the CDR3 reads TGTGCCAGCGAGGCAGGGGCGAACACTGAAGCTTTCTTT.